These T cell receptor beta chains were read from a single sample in a study of blood T cell repertoires in COVID-19. TCRdb's table, derived via immunoSEQ multiplex PCR, lists solely in-frame clones and lacks some. The sample holds around 250,000 clones, 65% to 90% seen once. Sequenced sample: PBMCs or T cells enriched from blood (not recorded which). These receptors all come from a man younger than 30 who had recovered from COVID-19. CDR3s include the opening cysteine and the closing phenylalanine or tryptophan. D genes are given only for firm matches. Only some rows state a clone size, as once, few, many or a class for expanded clones.

CDR3	DNA	size	D	V	J
CASSKQGATLHF	TGTGCCAGCAGCAAACAGGGCGCGACCCTCCACTTT	-	-	TRBV5-8	TRBJ1-6
CASRNREGRSGYSNQPQHF	TGTGCCAGTAGGAACAGGGAAGGAAGGTCGGGATATAGCAATCAGCCCCAGCATTTT	few	-	TRBV19	TRBJ1-5
CASSSLAGFTDTQYF	TGTGCCAGCAGTTCTCTAGCGGGATTCACAGATACGCAGTATTTT	-	TRBD2	TRBV6-5	TRBJ2-3
CASSTRQAKEKLFF	TGTGCCAGCAGCACCAGACAGGCCAAAGAAAAACTGTTTTTT	-	-	TRBV7-9	TRBJ1-4
CAISESSVFNADTQYF	TGTGCCATCAGTGAGTCTTCGGTTTTTAACGCCGATACGCAGTATTTT	-	-	TRBV10-3	TRBJ2-3
CASSRDRVGNEQYF	TGTGCCAGCAGCCGGGACAGGGTCGGGAACGAGCAGTACTTC	-	TRBD1	TRBV25-1	TRBJ2-7
CASSEGGTLTYEQYF	TGTGCCAGCAGTGAGGGGGGGACACTTACCTACGAGCAGTACTTC	-	-	TRBV25-1	TRBJ2-7
CASSFEADYGYTF	TGTGCCAGCAGTTTCGAGGCAGATTATGGCTACACCTTC	-	-	TRBV6-6	TRBJ1-2
CASSVGTRSTGELFF	TGTGCCAGCAGCGTAGGGACTAGATCGACCGGGGAGCTGTTTTTT	-	TRBD2	TRBV9	TRBJ2-2
CASSQGTDSNQPQHF	TGTGCCAGCAGCCAGGGGACAGATAGCAATCAGCCCCAGCATTTT	-	TRBD1	TRBV4-2	TRBJ1-5
CASSELDRGRVEQYF	TGTGCCAGCAGTGAACTGGACAGGGGGCGCGTCGAGCAGTACTTC	-	TRBD1	TRBV25-1	TRBJ2-7